The rows below give T cell receptor beta chains drawn from one sample of a study of blood T cell repertoires in COVID-19. Clones were sequenced by immunoSEQ multiplex PCR, and TCRdb holds only the in-frame ones, with some missing. The data show a few hundred thousand clones, with more than 70% seen just once and around 2.5% held by the top ten. The source material was peripheral blood. The source of these receptors is a woman between 50 and 59 years old with acute or convalescent COVID-19. CDR3s include the opening cysteine and the closing phenylalanine or tryptophan. The D gene is left open where the match is weak. Not every row has a clone size; where given, it reads once, few, many or a size class.

clone size,J gene,V gene,D gene,CDR3 protein,CDR3 DNA
-,TRBJ2-7,TRBV10-3,-,CAISEGQFSQYF,TGTGCCATCAGTGAGGGACAGTTCTCCCAGTACTTC
-,TRBJ1-3,TRBV7-9,-,CASSLTTGRLFPGNTIYF,TGTGCCAGCAGCTTAACCACAGGGCGCCTTTTCCCTGGAAACACCATATATTTT
-,TRBJ2-7,TRBV28,-,CASTPHWGRSSYEQYF,TGTGCCAGTACCCCTCACTGGGGCAGGAGCTCCTACGAGCAGTACTTC
-,TRBJ1-2,TRBV19,TRBD1,CASIPGQGFTNYGYTF,TGTGCCAGTATCCCTGGACAGGGCTTTACTAACTATGGCTACACCTTC
-,TRBJ1-6,TRBV3-1/TRBV3-2,-,CASSLPGGDSPLHF,TGTGCCAGCAGTCTGCCAGGCGGGGATTCACCCCTCCACTTT
once,TRBJ1-2,TRBV28,-,CASSLWGDYGYTF,TGTGCCAGCAGCCTGTGGGGGGACTATGGCTACACCTTC
-,TRBJ2-3,TRBV5-1,TRBD2,CASSELAGRGSSTDTQYF,TGCGCCAGCAGCGAACTAGCGGGGCGGGGATCTAGCACAGATACGCAGTATTTT
once,TRBJ2-3,TRBV6-5,-,CASSYESQRSTDTQYF,TGTGCCAGCAGTTACGAATCCCAGCGGAGCACAGATACGCAGTATTTT
-,TRBJ2-3,TRBV7-2,TRBD2,CASSPGSGRASNTQYF,TGTGCCAGCAGCCCCGGAAGCGGGAGGGCATCGAATACGCAGTATTTT
-,TRBJ2-7,TRBV7-2,-,CASSLDREAYEQYF,TGTGCCAGCAGCCTCGACAGGGAGGCCTACGAGCAGTACTTC
-,TRBJ2-5,TRBV5-1,TRBD2,CASSPQAGSSGTQYF,TGCGCCAGCAGCCCCCAAGCGGGGTCCTCTGGGACCCAGTACTTC
many,TRBJ2-1,TRBV3-1/TRBV3-2,-,CASSPQPLTEQFF,TGTGCCAGCAGCCCCCAGCCACTAACTGAGCAGTTCTTC
-,TRBJ1-4,TRBV5-6,TRBD1,CASNLGGQGRNEKLFF,TGTGCCAGCAACTTGGGGGGACAGGGGCGGAATGAAAAACTGTTTTTT
-,TRBJ2-7,TRBV5-1,TRBD2,CASSYGLAGGLSYEQYF,TGCGCCAGCAGCTATGGACTAGCGGGAGGATTATCCTACGAGCAGTACTTC
-,TRBJ2-3,TRBV11-3,-,CASSRGLTTDTQYF,TGTGCCAGCAGCCGGGGACTTACAACAGATACGCAGTATTTT
once,TRBJ2-7,TRBV29-1,-,CSVEIPGTLSYEQYF,TGCAGCGTTGAAATCCCCGGGACACTCTCCTACGAGCAGTACTTC
-,TRBJ1-3,TRBV3-1/TRBV3-2,-,CASSQDKEEKGNTIYF,TGTGCCAGCAGCCAAGATAAAGAGGAGAAGGGAAACACCATATATTTT
-,TRBJ2-1,TRBV19,TRBD2,CASSRETSPFWDEQFF,TGTGCCAGTAGTAGGGAGACTAGCCCATTTTGGGATGAGCAGTTCTTC
-,TRBJ2-5,TRBV27,TRBD1,CASRPGTGGKETQYF,TGTGCCAGCAGGCCCGGGACAGGGGGCAAAGAGACCCAGTACTTC
-,TRBJ2-3,TRBV2,-,CASSVKPVRTDTQYF,TGTGCCAGCAGTGTTAAACCGGTTAGAACAGATACGCAGTATTTT
-,TRBJ2-1,TRBV27,TRBD2,CASRRPSGGYNEQFF,TGTGCCAGCAGAAGACCTAGCGGGGGGTACAATGAGCAGTTCTTC
-,TRBJ2-1,TRBV5-1,-,CASSFVGQPYNEQFF,TGCGCCAGCAGCTTTGTCGGACAGCCGTACAATGAGCAGTTCTTC
-,TRBJ2-7,TRBV18,TRBD1,CASSPNRGPYEQYF,TGTGCCAGCTCACCGAACAGGGGTCCCTACGAGCAGTACTTC
once,TRBJ2-7,TRBV10-3,-,CAISEATTGQYF,TGTGCCATCAGTGAGGCCACGACAGGGCAGTACTTC
-,TRBJ2-5,TRBV7-8,-,CASSFGGTGQETQYF,TGTGCCAGCAGCTTTGGGGGGACGGGACAAGAGACCCAGTACTTC
-,TRBJ1-5,TRBV28,-,CASNSLRASNQPQHF,TGTGCCAGCAACTCATTGAGAGCTAGCAATCAGCCCCAGCATTTT
-,TRBJ1-3,TRBV15,TRBD1,CATSRQGASGNTIYF,TGTGCCACCAGCAGACAGGGGGCATCTGGAAACACCATATATTTT
-,TRBJ2-1,TRBV7-7,TRBD2,CASSPGRTSGNEQFF,TGTGCCAGCAGCCCGGGTCGGACTAGCGGCAATGAGCAGTTCTTC
-,TRBJ1-5,TRBV27,-,CASSFSGDGQPQHF,TGTGCCAGCAGTTTTTCGGGGGATGGCCAGCCCCAGCATTTT
-,TRBJ1-2,TRBV9,TRBD1,CASKLAGGSYGYTF,TGTGCCAGCAAATTGGCAGGGGGCTCCTATGGCTACACCTTC
-,TRBJ1-2,TRBV7-3,-,CASSLMPHNYGYTF,TGTGCCAGCAGCTTAATGCCACATAACTATGGCTACACCTTC
-,TRBJ1-5,TRBV5-4,-,CASSLGGINQPQHF,TGTGCCAGCAGCTTGGGAGGGATCAATCAGCCCCAGCATTTT
-,TRBJ2-5,TRBV14,TRBD1,CASSPGPGQKETQYF,TGTGCCAGCAGCCCCGGACCGGGACAGAAAGAGACCCAGTACTTC
few,TRBJ2-7,TRBV13,TRBD2,CASSPIRTSGISYEQYF,TGTGCCAGCAGCCCGATAAGGACTAGCGGGATATCGTACGAGCAGTACTTC
-,TRBJ1-1,TRBV6-5,-,CASSYSVGLNTEAFF,TGTGCCAGCAGTTACTCAGTGGGGCTGAACACTGAAGCTTTCTTT
-,TRBJ1-4,TRBV7-9,-,CASSLGLVQANEKLFF,TGTGCCAGCAGCTTAGGTTTAGTACAGGCTAATGAAAAACTGTTTTTT
-,TRBJ1-4,TRBV30,TRBD1,CAWSVRGQGASNEKLFF,TGTGCCTGGAGTGTACGAGGGCAGGGGGCCTCTAATGAAAAACTGTTTTTT
-,TRBJ1-2,TRBV7-3,-,CASSLGGEYGYTF,TGTGCCAGCAGCTTAGGGGGCGAGTATGGCTACACCTTC
-,TRBJ1-4,TRBV19,-,CASTPDEKLFF,TGTGCCAGTACCCCCGATGAAAAACTGTTTTTT
-,TRBJ1-1,TRBV11-1,TRBD1,CASNKQGAVEAFF,TGTGCCAGCAACAAGCAGGGGGCGGTTGAAGCTTTCTTT
-,TRBJ2-1,TRBV4-2,TRBD2,CASSLSTSGAYNEQFF,TGTGCCAGCAGCCTCAGTACTAGCGGAGCCTACAATGAGCAGTTCTTC
-,TRBJ1-1,TRBV5-1,-,CASSLVGANTEAFF,TGCGCCAGCAGCTTGGTAGGAGCGAACACTGAAGCTTTCTTT
-,TRBJ1-2,TRBV6-5,-,CASSYGSDYGYTF,TGTGCCAGCAGTTACGGCAGCGACTATGGCTACACCTTC
-,TRBJ2-5,TRBV9,TRBD1,CASSTDRGESGETQYF,TGTGCCAGCAGCACCGACAGGGGGGAGTCTGGAGAGACCCAGTACTTC
few,TRBJ1-5,TRBV6-5,-,CASEGTFLSNQPQHF,TGTGCCAGCGAAGGGACATTCCTTAGCAATCAGCCCCAGCATTTT
-,TRBJ2-1,TRBV27,TRBD1,CASTFRDRASEQFF,TGTGCCAGCACATTCAGGGACAGGGCTTCTGAGCAGTTCTTC
-,TRBJ1-1,TRBV4-2,TRBD1,CASSQEDRDHEAFF,TGTGCCAGCAGCCAGGAGGACAGGGACCATGAAGCTTTCTTT
few,TRBJ2-6,TRBV11-2,-,CASSSLRLTGAGANVLTF,TGTGCCAGCAGCTCCCTAAGGCTCACAGGAGCTGGGGCCAACGTCCTGACTTTC
-,TRBJ1-1,TRBV6-5,-,CASSQGTRNTEAFF,TGTGCCAGCAGTCAGGGGACCCGGAACACTGAAGCTTTCTTT